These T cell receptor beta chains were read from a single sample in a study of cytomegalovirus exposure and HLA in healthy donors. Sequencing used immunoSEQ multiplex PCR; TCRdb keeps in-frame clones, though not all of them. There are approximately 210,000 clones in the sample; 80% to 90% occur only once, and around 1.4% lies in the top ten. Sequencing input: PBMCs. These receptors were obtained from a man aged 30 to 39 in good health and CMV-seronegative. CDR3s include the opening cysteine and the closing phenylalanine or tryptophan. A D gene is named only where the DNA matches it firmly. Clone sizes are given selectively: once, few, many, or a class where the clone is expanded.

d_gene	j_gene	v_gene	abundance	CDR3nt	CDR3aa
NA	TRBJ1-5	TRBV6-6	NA	TGTGCCAGCAGTACACAGGGAAGCCAGCCCCAGCATTTT	CASSTQGSQPQHF
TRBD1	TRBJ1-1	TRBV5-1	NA	TGCGCCAGCAGCCCCGGACAGGGCAACACTGAAGCTTTCTTT	CASSPGQGNTEAFF
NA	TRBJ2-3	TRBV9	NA	TGTGCCAGCAGCGTAGAGGGGCAGAACACAGATACGCAGTATTTT	CASSVEGQNTDTQYF
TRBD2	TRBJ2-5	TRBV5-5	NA	TGTGCCAGCAGCTTACGACTAGCTGGTTTCCAAGAGACCCAGTACTTC	CASSLRLAGFQETQYF
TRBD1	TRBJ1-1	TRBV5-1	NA	TGCGCCAGCAGCTTGGGACAGGGGGTGAATACTGAAGCTTTCTTT	CASSLGQGVNTEAFF
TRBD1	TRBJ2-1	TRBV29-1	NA	TGCAGCGCGCCAGGGGACAGGGGCGATAACAATGAGCAGTTCTTC	CSAPGDRGDNNEQFF
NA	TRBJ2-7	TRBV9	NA	TGTGCCATCAGCGTGACAGACCAGGGCTACGAGCAGTACTTC	CAISVTDQGYEQYF
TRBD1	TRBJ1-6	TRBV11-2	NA	TGTGCCAGCAGCTTAAAGGGGGCGGAAAATTCACCCCTCCACTTT	CASSLKGAENSPLHF
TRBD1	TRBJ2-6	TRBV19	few	TGTGCCAGCCTGGACAGGGTAATCTCTGGGGCCAACGTCCTGACTTTC	CASLDRVISGANVLTF
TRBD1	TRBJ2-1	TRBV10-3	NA	TGTGCCATCAGTACCGGGACAGGGGGTCTCAATGAGCAGTTCTTC	CAISTGTGGLNEQFF
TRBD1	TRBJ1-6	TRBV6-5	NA	TGTGCCAGCAGTTCAACAGGGGATGGTTATTCACCCCTCCACTTT	CASSSTGDGYSPLHF
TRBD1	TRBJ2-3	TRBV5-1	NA	TGCGCCAGCAACACAGGGGGCACAGATACGCAGTATTTT	CASNTGGTDTQYF
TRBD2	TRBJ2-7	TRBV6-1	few	TGTGCCAGCAGTGAAGATAGCGGGAGGGCCGGGGAGCAGTACTTC	CASSEDSGRAGEQYF
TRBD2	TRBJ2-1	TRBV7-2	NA	TGTGCCAGCAGCTTAGATTATGGGACTAGCGGGAGGGAGCAGTTCTTC	CASSLDYGTSGREQFF
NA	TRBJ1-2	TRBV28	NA	TGTGCCAGCAATGCGGTTAACTATGGCTACACCTTC	CASNAVNYGYTF
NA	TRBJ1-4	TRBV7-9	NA	TGTGCCAGCAGCACAGATCGGTTGAATGGTGAAAAACTGTTTTTT	CASSTDRLNGEKLFF
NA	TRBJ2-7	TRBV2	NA	TGTGCCAGCAGTGAAACGTATCGGGAGCAGTACTTC	CASSETYREQYF
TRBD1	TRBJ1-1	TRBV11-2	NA	TGTGCCAGCAGCTTGGACAGGAGGTTAACGGGGGAAGCTTTCTTT	CASSLDRRLTGEAFF
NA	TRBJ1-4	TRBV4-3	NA	TGCGCCAGCAGCCCCCGGCGAGGCGGATGGTCTGAAAAACTGTTTTTT	CASSPRRGGWSEKLFF
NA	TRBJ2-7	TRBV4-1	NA	TGCGCCAGCAGCCAAGTTCAACAGGGCCACGAGCAGTACTTC	CASSQVQQGHEQYF
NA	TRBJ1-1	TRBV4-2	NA	TGTGCCAGCAGCCAATCCCCCCCCTCCGGGGCGGGGACCACTGAAGCTTTCTTT	CASSQSPPSGAGTTEAFF
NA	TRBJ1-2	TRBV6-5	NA	TGTGCCAGCAGTTTTGGACAAGGAGGCTACACCTTC	CASSFGQGGYTF
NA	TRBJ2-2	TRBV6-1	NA	TGTGCCTCCCGGGGGACCCCGAACACCGGGGAGCTGTTTTTT	CASRGTPNTGELFF
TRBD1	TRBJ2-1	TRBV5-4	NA	TGTGCCAGCATAAAAGACAGGGGGACCTACAATGAGCAGTTCTTC	CASIKDRGTYNEQFF
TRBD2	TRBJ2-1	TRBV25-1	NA	TGTGCCACCGCAGCGGGGTCTATTCCGTTCTTC	CATAAGSIPFF
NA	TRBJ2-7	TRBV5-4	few	TGTGCCAGCAGCTGGGCCGGACTACCGGAGGAGCAGTACTTC	CASSWAGLPEEQYF
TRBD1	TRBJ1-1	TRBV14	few	TGTGCCAGCAGCCGGACCGCGGGGACAGGGTCAAAGAACACTGAAGCTTTCTTT	CASSRTAGTGSKNTEAFF
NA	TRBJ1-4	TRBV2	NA	TGTGCCAGCAAAGGCCCCGGCCCGTACAGGTCAACTTATGAAAAACTGTTTTTT	CASKGPGPYRSTYEKLFF
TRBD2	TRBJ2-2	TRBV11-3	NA	TGTGCCAGCAGCTCAGAAGGCCTAGCGGGAGACACCGGGGAGCTGTTTTTT	CASSSEGLAGDTGELFF
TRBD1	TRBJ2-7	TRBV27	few	TGTGCCAGCAGTCTAAAGGGGGCGATCTACGAGCAGTACTTC	CASSLKGAIYEQYF
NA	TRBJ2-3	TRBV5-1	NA	TGCGCCAGCAGCTTGGGATTCACCCAGGGGATTAGCACAGATACGCAGTATTTT	CASSLGFTQGISTDTQYF
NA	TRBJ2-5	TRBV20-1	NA	TGCAGTGCCTCCGGGGAAGAGACCCAGTACTTC	CSASGEETQYF
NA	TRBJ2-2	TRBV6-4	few	TGTGCCAGCAGTGACCCCGACGGGGGGCAAACCGGGGAGCTGTTTTTT	CASSDPDGGQTGELFF
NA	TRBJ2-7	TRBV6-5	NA	TGTGCCAGCAGTTATAACAACTACGAGCAGTACTTC	CASSYNNYEQYF
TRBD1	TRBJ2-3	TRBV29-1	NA	TGCAGCGTTGAAGTTAGAGGGGGCGGCACAGATACGCAGTATTTT	CSVEVRGGGTDTQYF
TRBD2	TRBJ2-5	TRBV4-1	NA	TGCGCCAGCAGCCAAGCCCTAGCGGGGGGGCCTGGGACCCAGTACTTC	CASSQALAGGPGTQYF
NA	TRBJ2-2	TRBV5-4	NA	TGTGCCAGCAGCTCTGCACAGGGATCGGCCGGGGAGCTGTTTTTT	CASSSAQGSAGELFF